Listed below are T cell receptor beta chains from one sample, sequenced in a study of OX40 agonist ivuxolimab in advanced cancers. Clones were read by immunoSEQ multiplex PCR, and TCRdb kept only the in-frame ones, dropping some. The profile shows about 14,000 clones, about 76% of them singletons. The material sequenced was CD4+ or CD8+ T cells sorted from blood, taken in a trial of the OX40 agonist ivuxolimab. The origin of the receptors is an adult with an advanced solid tumor such as melanoma, head and neck, liver or kidney cancer. CDR3s include the opening cysteine and the closing phenylalanine or tryptophan. Fields, in order: D gene, J gene, V gene, clone size, CDR3 DNA, CDR3 protein. The D gene is left open where the match is weak. Part of the rows lack a size; the others show once, few, many or a class for expanded clones.

d_call: -; j_call: TRBJ1-1; v_call: TRBV7-8; clone_size: medium-sized; cdr3_nt: TGTGCCAGCAGCTCGAGGGTAGCAATGAACACTGAAGCTTTCTTT; cdr3_aa: CASSSRVAMNTEAFF
d_call: TRBD1; j_call: TRBJ1-1; v_call: TRBV5-1; clone_size: -; cdr3_nt: TGCGCCAGCAGCACCGGGACAGAGAACACTGAAGCTTTCTTT; cdr3_aa: CASSTGTENTEAFF
d_call: TRBD1; j_call: TRBJ1-6; v_call: TRBV4-3; clone_size: -; cdr3_nt: TGCGCCAGCAGCCAATACTACCCCATTCAAGGACAGGGACTCTCACCCCTCCACTTT; cdr3_aa: CASSQYYPIQGQGLSPLHF
d_call: -; j_call: TRBJ1-5; v_call: TRBV5-5; clone_size: -; cdr3_nt: TGTGCCAGCGCTACGGCTAGCAATCAGCCCCAGCATTTT; cdr3_aa: CASATASNQPQHF
d_call: -; j_call: TRBJ1-5; v_call: TRBV2; clone_size: once; cdr3_nt: TGTGCCACCCGTGAGTACGGTAATCAGCCCCAGCATTTT; cdr3_aa: CATREYGNQPQHF
d_call: TRBD2; j_call: TRBJ2-1; v_call: TRBV7-9; clone_size: -; cdr3_nt: TGTGCCAGCAGCTTAGCTGTATTGGGACTAGCGGGGGGAAACAATGAGCAGTTCTTC; cdr3_aa: CASSLAVLGLAGGNNEQFF
d_call: -; j_call: TRBJ2-1; v_call: TRBV6-5; clone_size: -; cdr3_nt: TGTGCCAGCAGCAAAAGTAGCGGATACAATGAGCAGTTCTTC; cdr3_aa: CASSKSSGYNEQFF
d_call: TRBD2; j_call: TRBJ2-5; v_call: TRBV7-2; clone_size: few; cdr3_nt: TGTGCCAGCAGCGGTCGGACTAGCGGGCCGCGGGAGACCCAGTACTTC; cdr3_aa: CASSGRTSGPRETQYF
d_call: TRBD2; j_call: TRBJ2-2; v_call: TRBV11-1; clone_size: few; cdr3_nt: TGTGCCAGCAGCTTAGTCCCTAGCGGGAGCACCGGGGAGCTGTTTTTT; cdr3_aa: CASSLVPSGSTGELFF
d_call: -; j_call: TRBJ2-7; v_call: TRBV27; clone_size: -; cdr3_nt: TGTGCCAGCCAAGCTACTGAACAGTACCCCTACGAGCAGTACTTC; cdr3_aa: CASQATEQYPYEQYF
d_call: -; j_call: TRBJ2-3; v_call: TRBV4-2; clone_size: -; cdr3_nt: TGTGCCAGCAGCCCCCGGACTGGGAAGACAGATACGCAGTATTTT; cdr3_aa: CASSPRTGKTDTQYF
d_call: -; j_call: TRBJ2-2; v_call: TRBV5-4; clone_size: -; cdr3_nt: TGTGCCAGCAGGCCAGGGGAGGCCGGGGAGCTGTTTTTT; cdr3_aa: CASRPGEAGELFF
d_call: -; j_call: TRBJ2-3; v_call: TRBV7-6; clone_size: -; cdr3_nt: TGTGCCAGCAGCTTAGCTGTGGGCGTGGATACGCAGTATTTT; cdr3_aa: CASSLAVGVDTQYF
d_call: -; j_call: TRBJ1-3; v_call: TRBV7-2; clone_size: -; cdr3_nt: TGTGCCAGCAGCTTAGGGATCTCTGGAAACACCATATATTTT; cdr3_aa: CASSLGISGNTIYF
d_call: TRBD2; j_call: TRBJ2-1; v_call: TRBV6-4; clone_size: -; cdr3_nt: TGTGCCAGCAGTGACTCCGAGCGGGGTGAGCAGTTCTTC; cdr3_aa: CASSDSERGEQFF
d_call: -; j_call: TRBJ1-2; v_call: TRBV20-1; clone_size: medium-sized; cdr3_nt: TGCAGTGCTTCCGCCCACACCTTC; cdr3_aa: CSASAHTF
d_call: -; j_call: TRBJ1-2; v_call: TRBV12-2; clone_size: -; cdr3_nt: TGTGCAAGTCGCTTAGCCCTCCGGGACAGGGACTATGGCTACACCTTC; cdr3_aa: CASRLALRDRDYGYTF
d_call: -; j_call: TRBJ1-6; v_call: TRBV19; clone_size: -; cdr3_nt: TGTGCCAGCAAGGGGAGGTCCTATAATTCACCCCTCCACTTT; cdr3_aa: CASKGRSYNSPLHF
d_call: -; j_call: TRBJ1-6; v_call: TRBV25-1; clone_size: medium-sized; cdr3_nt: TGTGCCAGCAGTGAATTGTCCTCCAATTCACCCCTCCACTTT; cdr3_aa: CASSELSSNSPLHF
d_call: -; j_call: TRBJ1-1; v_call: TRBV5-6; clone_size: -; cdr3_nt: TGTGCCAGCAACCTCTTTGGGCGGGGGAGGAACACTGAAGCTTTCTTT; cdr3_aa: CASNLFGRGRNTEAFF
d_call: -; j_call: TRBJ2-5; v_call: TRBV9; clone_size: few; cdr3_nt: TGTGCCAGCAGCGTAGGGGATGGAAAGACCCAGTACTTC; cdr3_aa: CASSVGDGKTQYF
d_call: -; j_call: TRBJ2-5; v_call: TRBV6-5; clone_size: -; cdr3_nt: TGTGCCAGCGGCCCTCAAGAGACCCAGTACTTC; cdr3_aa: CASGPQETQYF
d_call: -; j_call: TRBJ1-5; v_call: TRBV2; clone_size: few; cdr3_nt: TGTGCCAGCAGTGAGTCTCCAAATCAGCCCCAGCATTTT; cdr3_aa: CASSESPNQPQHF
d_call: -; j_call: TRBJ2-1; v_call: TRBV6-5; clone_size: medium-sized; cdr3_nt: TGTGCCAGCAGTTTCGGCGGTGAGCAGTTCTTC; cdr3_aa: CASSFGGEQFF
d_call: -; j_call: TRBJ2-7; v_call: TRBV18; clone_size: once; cdr3_nt: TGTGCCAGCTCACCCGAGGCTTACTGGGAGCAGTACTTC; cdr3_aa: CASSPEAYWEQYF
d_call: TRBD1; j_call: TRBJ1-3; v_call: TRBV9; clone_size: -; cdr3_nt: TGTGCCAGCAGCGTAGCACAGGGGGGTGTTGCTGGAAACACCATATATTTT; cdr3_aa: CASSVAQGGVAGNTIYF
d_call: -; j_call: TRBJ2-1; v_call: TRBV9; clone_size: few; cdr3_nt: TGTGCCAGCAGCGTAGTTGGGGGGTCTGAGCAGTTCTTC; cdr3_aa: CASSVVGGSEQFF
d_call: -; j_call: TRBJ2-1; v_call: TRBV7-9; clone_size: -; cdr3_nt: TGTGCCAGCAGCCGAGTACAGAAGGGAACGTACAATGAGCAGTTCTTC; cdr3_aa: CASSRVQKGTYNEQFF
d_call: -; j_call: TRBJ1-4; v_call: TRBV7-9; clone_size: -; cdr3_nt: TGTGCCAGCAGCCCAGGAGGGTACAATGAAAAACTGTTTTTT; cdr3_aa: CASSPGGYNEKLFF
d_call: -; j_call: TRBJ1-1; v_call: TRBV6-1; clone_size: -; cdr3_nt: TGTGCCAGCAGTGAACTTAATTCTGAAGCTTTCTTT; cdr3_aa: CASSELNSEAFF
d_call: TRBD1; j_call: TRBJ2-5; v_call: TRBV5-4; clone_size: -; cdr3_nt: TGTGCCAGCAGTTCCGACAGGGGGCCCTCCCAAGAGACCCAGTACTTC; cdr3_aa: CASSSDRGPSQETQYF
d_call: TRBD1; j_call: TRBJ2-7; v_call: TRBV6-5; clone_size: -; cdr3_nt: TGTGCCAGCAAATTGGGACAGGGCGACTACGAGCAGTACTTC; cdr3_aa: CASKLGQGDYEQYF
d_call: -; j_call: TRBJ1-1; v_call: TRBV6-5; clone_size: -; cdr3_nt: TGTGCCAGTGAAGGGGGACGAACGATTCGGGAAGCTTTCTTT; cdr3_aa: CASEGGRTIREAFF
d_call: TRBD1; j_call: TRBJ1-1; v_call: TRBV4-3; clone_size: -; cdr3_nt: TGCGCCAGCAGTAAATATACAGGGGCGAACACTGAAGCTTTCTTT; cdr3_aa: CASSKYTGANTEAFF
d_call: TRBD1; j_call: TRBJ2-7; v_call: TRBV5-4; clone_size: once; cdr3_nt: TGTGCCAGCAGCTTAACAGGGGGCCTCTACGAGCAGTACTTC; cdr3_aa: CASSLTGGLYEQYF
d_call: -; j_call: TRBJ2-5; v_call: TRBV7-9; clone_size: -; cdr3_nt: TGTGCCAGCAGCCCTTCAAGAGAAGAGACCCAGTACTTC; cdr3_aa: CASSPSREETQYF
d_call: -; j_call: TRBJ1-1; v_call: TRBV7-6; clone_size: -; cdr3_nt: TGTGCCAGCAGCCCCCTACAGGTTTTGAACACTGAAGCTTTCTTT; cdr3_aa: CASSPLQVLNTEAFF
d_call: -; j_call: TRBJ1-1; v_call: TRBV4-3; clone_size: -; cdr3_nt: TGCGCCAGCAGCCAAGTAAAGAGTGACACTGAAGCTTTCTTT; cdr3_aa: CASSQVKSDTEAFF
d_call: TRBD1; j_call: TRBJ1-2; v_call: TRBV5-1; clone_size: -; cdr3_nt: TGCGCCAGCAGCTTGGACTTAGGGGGCAACTATGGCTACACCTTC; cdr3_aa: CASSLDLGGNYGYTF
d_call: TRBD1; j_call: TRBJ2-7; v_call: TRBV4-1; clone_size: medium-sized; cdr3_nt: TGCGCCAGCAGCCCCCGGGACAGGGCACCGTTCGAGCAGTACTTC; cdr3_aa: CASSPRDRAPFEQYF
d_call: -; j_call: TRBJ1-6; v_call: TRBV9; clone_size: few; cdr3_nt: TGTGCCAGCAGCAATCAGGGGTCTAATTCACCCCTCCACTTT; cdr3_aa: CASSNQGSNSPLHF
d_call: -; j_call: TRBJ2-1; v_call: TRBV11-3; clone_size: -; cdr3_nt: TGTGCCAGCAGCTTATTGACAAACAATGAGCAGTTCTTC; cdr3_aa: CASSLLTNNEQFF
d_call: -; j_call: TRBJ2-1; v_call: TRBV4-3; clone_size: -; cdr3_nt: TGCGCCAGCAGCCTTGCGGGGAGCAGCTACAATGAGCAGTTCTTC; cdr3_aa: CASSLAGSSYNEQFF
d_call: TRBD1; j_call: TRBJ1-5; v_call: TRBV29-1; clone_size: -; cdr3_nt: TGCAGCGTTGCGGAGGGGGCGGGTGGCAATCAGCCCCAGCATTTT; cdr3_aa: CSVAEGAGGNQPQHF
d_call: -; j_call: TRBJ2-6; v_call: TRBV4-3; clone_size: -; cdr3_nt: TGCGCCAGCAGCCAAGATTCGGGGGCTGGGGCCAACGTCCTGACTTTC; cdr3_aa: CASSQDSGAGANVLTF
d_call: -; j_call: TRBJ1-2; v_call: TRBV27; clone_size: few; cdr3_nt: TGTGCCAGCAGTAATCGCCTCGGTGCTAACTATGGCTACACCTTC; cdr3_aa: CASSNRLGANYGYTF
d_call: -; j_call: TRBJ2-3; v_call: TRBV27; clone_size: -; cdr3_nt: TGTGCCAGCAGTTTCTCCTCAGATACGCAGTATTTT; cdr3_aa: CASSFSSDTQYF
d_call: -; j_call: TRBJ2-7; v_call: TRBV6-6; clone_size: -; cdr3_nt: TGTGCCAGCACGGACGGCTACGAGCAGTACTTC; cdr3_aa: CASTDGYEQYF
d_call: -; j_call: TRBJ2-3; v_call: TRBV7-9; clone_size: -; cdr3_nt: TGTGCCAGCAGCTCCCGACCCTCAACAGATACGCAGTATTTT; cdr3_aa: CASSSRPSTDTQYF